This entry describes one TCR beta chain. Original methodology: Amplification of reference gene primers provided the estimated nucleated cell counts. Clones were read by immunoSEQ multiplex PCR, and TCRdb kept only the in-frame ones, dropping some. V and J calls and clone size are those listed in that table; D and trimming were worked out from the DNA. The sample gives 150,000 to 200,000 clones, around nine tenths of which show up once; 3.7% is in the top ten. This CDR3 is built from 14 residues. Germline V gives CDR1 SGHKS, CDR2 YYEKEE (reference sequence). V lost 2 bases and J 3 bases, leaving 11 bases between the germline ends. The sample is drawn from a study of blood T cell repertoires in COVID-19. In the study overall: Sample material is recorded as cDNA or gDNA derived from T cells, B-cell-depleted T cells, or PBMCs.

The receptor's source is a man aged 18 to 29 with active or convalescent COVID-19. Sequenced sample: peripheral blood. This chain connects TRBV5-5 to TRBJ2-5; D gene ambiguous. CDR3 coding DNA: TGTGCCAGCAGCTTCAGGCAGTTAGAAGAGACCCAGTACTTC. Translation gives CASSFRQLEETQYF.